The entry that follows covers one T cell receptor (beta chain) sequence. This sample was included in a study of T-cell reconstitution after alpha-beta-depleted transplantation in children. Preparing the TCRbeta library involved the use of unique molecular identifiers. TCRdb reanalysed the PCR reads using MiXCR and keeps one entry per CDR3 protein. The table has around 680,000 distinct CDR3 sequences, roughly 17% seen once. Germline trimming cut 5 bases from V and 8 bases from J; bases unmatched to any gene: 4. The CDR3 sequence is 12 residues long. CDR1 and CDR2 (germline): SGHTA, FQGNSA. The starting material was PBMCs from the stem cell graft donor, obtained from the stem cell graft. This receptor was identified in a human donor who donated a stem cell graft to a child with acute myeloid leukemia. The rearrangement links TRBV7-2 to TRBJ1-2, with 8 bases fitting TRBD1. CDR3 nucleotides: TGTGCCAGCAGCAGGACAGGGCAGGGCTACACCTTC. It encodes CASSRTGQGYTF.